These T cell receptor beta chains were read from a single sample in a study of OX40 agonist ivuxolimab in advanced cancers. Generated by immunoSEQ multiplex PCR, the TCRdb table keeps only in-frame clones and is missing some. Here the sample spans approximately 64,000 clones, approximately 88% being singletons. Sequenced material: CD4+ or CD8+ T cells sorted from blood, taken in a trial of the OX40 agonist ivuxolimab. These receptors came from an adult with an advanced solid tumor such as melanoma, head and neck, liver or kidney cancer. Each CDR3 is given without its conserved first and last residue. A D gene is named only where the DNA matches it firmly.

10 - TRBV19 ASSIQGNEQF
15 TRBD2 TRBV19 ASSIGVAGASYNEQF
11 - TRBV6-5 ASSSGTLHGYT
9 - TRBV28 ASSFLHEQY
11 - TRBV5-6 ASSLGVGQPQH
10 - TRBV15 ATSRDKYGYT
12 - TRBV4-3 ASRATALSYEQY
12 - TRBV18 ASSLAEGDYEQY
10 - TRBV6-1 ASKQVTGEQY
12 - TRBV11-2 ASSPKQGLETQY
12 - TRBV15 ATSRDLATETQY
14 TRBD1 TRBV18 ASSPLGTGLQETQY
13 TRBD2 TRBV6-6 ASTSGGGPSYEQY
13 - TRBV18 ASSRGGGTNYGYT
12 - TRBV27 ASGSFRETYEQY
13 - TRBV19 ASRQYQGTGNTIY
13 - TRBV2 ASSDLGWVFDTQY
16 TRBD1 TRBV10-3 AISKGQGDRSGANVLT
12 - TRBV6-5 ASSRQEKLNEQY
13 - TRBV18 ASSPFGEESEKLF
9 - TRBV28 ASITNTEAF
12 - TRBV27 ASSLSSKNYGYT
13 TRBD2 TRBV28 ASSRTSGYYNEQF
14 - TRBV19 ASDHYGGGRNTEAF
11 - TRBV10-3 AISESGLYGYT
12 TRBD1 TRBV11-2 ASSPRTGDYEQY
13 TRBD1 TRBV28 ASSLGAGGSYEQY
12 - TRBV28 ASSFTQTPYGYT
11 - TRBV19 ASREPNSYGYT
11 - TRBV11-2 ASSLGGFDEQF
11 TRBD2 TRBV7-6 ASSSGTRNEQF
13 - TRBV11-3 ASSRTSPPGNTIY
12 - TRBV6-5 ASSPDYTQNEQF
12 TRBD1 TRBV19 ASAGGLASDEQF
12 - TRBV18 ASSPGTGSYGYT
11 - TRBV30 AWNLWDSGGYT
13 TRBD2 TRBV19 ASSMGLDLTDTQY
11 - TRBV5-1 ASSPGSGYGYT
10 - TRBV7-2 ASSLTGYGYT
10 - TRBV19 ASSISQETQY
13 - TRBV6-5 ASRGAGQISYEQY
13 TRBD1 TRBV7-3 ASSTGTGASNEQF